This entry describes one TCR beta chain. As yet, its antigen is unknown. The data were obtained in a study of blood T cells in healthy people across ages. General observations from the study: For the donors, CMV status was unknown and possibly confounded expanded clonotype changes. Age brought a roughly linear fall in TCR beta diversity measured per million T cells. Estimated diversity that came from one million T cells was considered an underestimate.

The CDR3 consists of 15 residues. CDR1 is MNHNS, CDR2 SASEGT, per germline. Trimming cost V 6 bases and J 14 bases; bases outside gene matches: 18. A second PCR of 7 to 11 cycles used a sample-barcoded 5' primer and a J-beta primer mix. Through a template-switch adaptor with 12 random nucleotides, each cDNA molecule received a tag. TCRdb redid the calling of the 5' RACE reads with MiXCR, one entry per CDR3 protein. Altogether about 750,000 distinct CDR3 sequences are present, about 55% being singletons, with the ten largest covering approximately 40%. Material: blood. This clonotype originated in an elderly man in good health. This chain uses TRBV6-1 with TRBJ2-3, with 9 bases matching TRBD2. The CDR3 sequence is CASRIAGDTHRYAYF. CDR3 DNA: TGTGCCAGCAGGATAGCGGGGGATACCCACAGATACGCGTATTTT.